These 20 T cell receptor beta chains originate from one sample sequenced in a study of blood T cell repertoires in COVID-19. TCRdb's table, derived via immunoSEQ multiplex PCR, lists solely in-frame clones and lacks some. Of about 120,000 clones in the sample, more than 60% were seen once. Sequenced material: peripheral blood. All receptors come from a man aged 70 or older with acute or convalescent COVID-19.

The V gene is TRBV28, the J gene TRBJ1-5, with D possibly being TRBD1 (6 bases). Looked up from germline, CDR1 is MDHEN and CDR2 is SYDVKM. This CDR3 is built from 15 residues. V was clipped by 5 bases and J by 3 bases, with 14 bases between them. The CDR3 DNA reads TGTGCCAGCAGTGTAGGGGGGACTAACAATCAGCCCCAGCATTTT. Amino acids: CASSVGGTNNQPQHF.

The CDR3 bases are TGTGCCAGCTCACCACCCGCACCCCCTACAGTAGGCAATGAGCAGTTCTTC. It codes for CASSPPAPPTVGNEQFF. The rearrangement links TRBV18 to TRBJ2-1, with D unclear. Trimming shortened V by 0 bases and J by 6 bases, and 18 bases separated the two germline ends. CDR3 length: 17 residues. Germline CDR1 KGHSH, CDR2 LQKENI.

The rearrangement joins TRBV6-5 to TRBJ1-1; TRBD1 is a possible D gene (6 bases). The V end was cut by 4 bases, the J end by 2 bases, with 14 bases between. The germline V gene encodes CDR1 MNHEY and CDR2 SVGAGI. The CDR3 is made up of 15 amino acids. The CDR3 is CASSSLRTVNTEAFF. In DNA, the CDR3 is TGTGCCAGCAGTTCTCTTCGGACAGTAAACACTGAAGCTTTCTTT.

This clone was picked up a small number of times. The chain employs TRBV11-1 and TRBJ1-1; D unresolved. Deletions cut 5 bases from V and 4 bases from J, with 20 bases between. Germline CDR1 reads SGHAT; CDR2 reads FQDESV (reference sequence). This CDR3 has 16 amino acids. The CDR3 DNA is TGTGCCAGCAGCCTCCGAGATCTACCTGGGAGCACTGAAGCTTTCTTT. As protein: CASSLRDLPGSTEAFF.

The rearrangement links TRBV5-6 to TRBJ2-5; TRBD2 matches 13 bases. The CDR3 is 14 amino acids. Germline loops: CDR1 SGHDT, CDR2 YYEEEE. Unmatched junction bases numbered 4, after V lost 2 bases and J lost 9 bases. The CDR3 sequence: CASSLLAGGSAQYF. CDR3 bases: TGTGCCAGCAGCTTACTAGCGGGGGGGTCGGCCCAGTACTTC.

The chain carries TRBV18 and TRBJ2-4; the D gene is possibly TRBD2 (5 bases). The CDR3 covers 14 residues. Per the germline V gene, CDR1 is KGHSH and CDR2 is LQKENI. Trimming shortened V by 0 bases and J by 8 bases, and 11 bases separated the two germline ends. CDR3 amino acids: CASSPPAGGDIQYF. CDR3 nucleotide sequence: TGTGCCAGCTCACCACCGGCCGGAGGAGACATTCAGTACTTC.

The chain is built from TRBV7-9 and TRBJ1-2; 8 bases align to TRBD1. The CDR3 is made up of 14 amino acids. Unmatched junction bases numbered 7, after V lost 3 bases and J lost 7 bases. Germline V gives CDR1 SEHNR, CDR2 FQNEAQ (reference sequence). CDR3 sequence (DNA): TGTGCCAGCAGCTTTCAGGGGGCAAGTCTTGGCTACACCTTC. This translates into CASSFQGASLGYTF.

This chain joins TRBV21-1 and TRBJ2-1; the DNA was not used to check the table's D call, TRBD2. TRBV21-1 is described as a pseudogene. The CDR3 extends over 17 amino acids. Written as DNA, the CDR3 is TGTGCCAGCAGCAAAGGTAAACTAGCGGGAGCCCACAATGAGCAGTTCTTC. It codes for CASSKGKLAGAHNEQFF.

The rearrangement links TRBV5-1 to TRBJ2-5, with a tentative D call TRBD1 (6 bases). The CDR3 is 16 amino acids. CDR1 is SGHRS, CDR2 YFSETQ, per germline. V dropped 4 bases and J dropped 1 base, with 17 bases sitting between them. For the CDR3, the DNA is TGCGCCAGCAGCCAGGGGTTGGGCTGGGCCCAAGAGACCCAGTACTTC. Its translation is CASSQGLGWAQETQYF.

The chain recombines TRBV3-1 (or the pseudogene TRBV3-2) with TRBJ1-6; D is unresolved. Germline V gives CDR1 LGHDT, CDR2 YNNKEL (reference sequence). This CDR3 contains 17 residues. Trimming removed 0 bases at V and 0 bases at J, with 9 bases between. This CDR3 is CASSQEIGVSYNSPLHF. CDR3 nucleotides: TGTGCCAGCAGCCAAGAAATAGGAGTCTCCTATAATTCACCCCTCCACTTT.

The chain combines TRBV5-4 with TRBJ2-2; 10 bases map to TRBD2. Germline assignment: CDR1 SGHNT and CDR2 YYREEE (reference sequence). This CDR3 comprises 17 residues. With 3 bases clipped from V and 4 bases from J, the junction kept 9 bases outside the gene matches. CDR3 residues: CASSSLAGAVGTGELFF. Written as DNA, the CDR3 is TGTGCCAGCAGCTCCCTAGCGGGAGCAGTTGGCACCGGGGAGCTGTTTTTT.

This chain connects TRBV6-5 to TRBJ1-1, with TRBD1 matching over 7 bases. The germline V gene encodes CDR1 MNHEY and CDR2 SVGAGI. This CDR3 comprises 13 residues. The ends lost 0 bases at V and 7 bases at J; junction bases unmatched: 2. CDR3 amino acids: CASSYSGGYEAFF. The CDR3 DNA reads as TGTGCCAGCAGTTACTCAGGGGGCTATGAAGCTTTCTTT.

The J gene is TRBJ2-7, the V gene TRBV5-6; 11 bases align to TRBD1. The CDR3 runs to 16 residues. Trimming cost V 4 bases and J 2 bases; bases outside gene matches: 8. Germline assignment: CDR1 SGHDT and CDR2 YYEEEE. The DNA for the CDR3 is TGTGCCAGCAGCCCGGATCGGGGACAGGGGGCCTACGAGCAGTACTTC. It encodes CASSPDRGQGAYEQYF. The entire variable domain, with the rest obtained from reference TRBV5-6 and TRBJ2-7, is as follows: DAGVTQSPTHLIKTRGQQVTLRCSPKSGHDTVSWYQQALGQGPQFIFQYYEEEERQRGNFPDRFSGHQFPNYSSELNVNALLLGDSALYLCASSPDRGQGAYEQYFGPGTRLTVT.

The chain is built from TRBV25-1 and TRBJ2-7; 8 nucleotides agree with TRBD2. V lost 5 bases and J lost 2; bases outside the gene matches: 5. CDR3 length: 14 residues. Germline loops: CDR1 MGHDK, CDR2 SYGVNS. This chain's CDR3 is CASSHPGLAYEQYF. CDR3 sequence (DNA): TGTGCCAGCAGTCATCCGGGACTAGCCTACGAGCAGTACTTC.

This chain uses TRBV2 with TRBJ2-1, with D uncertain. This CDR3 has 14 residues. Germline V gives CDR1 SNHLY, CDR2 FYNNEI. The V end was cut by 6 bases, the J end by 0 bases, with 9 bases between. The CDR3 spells CASRMAVSYNEQFF. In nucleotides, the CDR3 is TGTGCCAGCAGAATGGCGGTCTCCTACAATGAGCAGTTCTTC. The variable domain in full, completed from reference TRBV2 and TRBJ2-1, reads EPEVTQTPSHQVTQMGQEVILRCVPISNHLYFYWYRQILGQKVEFLVSFYNNEISEKSEIFDDQFSVERPDGSNFTLKIRSTKLEDSAMYFCASRMAVSYNEQFFGPGTRLTVL.

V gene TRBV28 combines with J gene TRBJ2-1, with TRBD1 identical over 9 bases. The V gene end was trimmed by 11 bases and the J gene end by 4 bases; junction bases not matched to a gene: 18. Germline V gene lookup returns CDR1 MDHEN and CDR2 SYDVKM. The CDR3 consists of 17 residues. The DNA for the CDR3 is TGTGCCGGGGGAACAGGGGGCGCAGGGATTGGGTACAATGAGCAGTTCTTC. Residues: CAGGTGGAGIGYNEQFF.

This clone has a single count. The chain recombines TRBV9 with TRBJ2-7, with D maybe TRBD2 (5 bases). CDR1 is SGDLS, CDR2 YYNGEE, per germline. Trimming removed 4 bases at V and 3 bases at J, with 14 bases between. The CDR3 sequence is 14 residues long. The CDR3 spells CASSISGGSYEQYF. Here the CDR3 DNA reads TGTGCCAGCAGCATCTCGGGTGGGAGCTACGAGCAGTACTTC.

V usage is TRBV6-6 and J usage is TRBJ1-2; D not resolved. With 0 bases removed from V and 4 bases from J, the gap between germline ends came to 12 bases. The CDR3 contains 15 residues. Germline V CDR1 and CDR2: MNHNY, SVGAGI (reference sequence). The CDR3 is CASSYSPQNSYGYTF. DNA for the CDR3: TGTGCCAGCAGTTACTCGCCGCAGAACAGCTATGGCTACACCTTC.

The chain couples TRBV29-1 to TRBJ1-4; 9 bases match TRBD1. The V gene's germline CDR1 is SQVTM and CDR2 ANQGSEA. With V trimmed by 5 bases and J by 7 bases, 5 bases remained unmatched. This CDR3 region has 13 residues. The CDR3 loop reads CSVQNRGLEKLFF. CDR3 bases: TGCAGCGTTCAGAACAGGGGGCTTGAAAAACTGTTTTTT.

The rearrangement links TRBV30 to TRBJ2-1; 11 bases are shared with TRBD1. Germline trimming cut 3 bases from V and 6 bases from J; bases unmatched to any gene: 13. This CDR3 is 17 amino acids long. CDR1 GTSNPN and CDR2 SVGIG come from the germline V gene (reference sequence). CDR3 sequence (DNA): TGTGCCTGGAGGCTCCTTACGGGACAGGGGGGGGTCAATGAGCAGTTCTTC. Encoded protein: CAWRLLTGQGGVNEQFF.